A selection of T cell receptor beta chains follows, all from one sample in a study of T cells in Graves' hyperthyroidism and ophthalmopathy. TCRdb fed the multiplex PCR reads into MiXCR, producing one record per CDR3 protein. Of roughly 360,000 distinct CDR3 sequences in the sample, about 14% were seen once. Specimen: blood. The receptor set was obtained from a man aged 25-40 years with Graves' hyperthyroidism that later progressed to Graves' ophthalmopathy. The CDR3 runs from the conserved cysteine through the conserved F or W. D genes are given only for firm matches. A clone size is listed for some rows: how often the clone was seen (once, few, many), or a class if it is expanded.

cdr3_nt,cdr3_aa,v_call,d_call,j_call,clone_size
TGTGCCAGCAGTGAAGACGGACTCCAAGAGACCCAGTACTTC,CASSEDGLQETQYF,TRBV6-1,-,TRBJ2-5,many
TGTGCCAGCAGCGGCCTCAATGAGCAGTTCTTC,CASSGLNEQFF,TRBV11-2,-,TRBJ2-1,-
TGTGCCAGCAGTTTACGGGGATGGGCCACTGAAGCTTTCTTT,CASSLRGWATEAFF,TRBV28,-,TRBJ1-1,many
TGTGCCAGCACCGGACAACTCACAGATACGCAGTATTTT,CASTGQLTDTQYF,TRBV28,-,TRBJ2-3,many
TGTGCCAGCGACAGGGTCCTTTCCTCGACGCCCCAGCATTTT,CASDRVLSSTPQHF,TRBV28,TRBD1,TRBJ1-5,many
TGTGCCAGCAGTGAGTCGACAGGCAGGACCACGGATTCACCCCTCCACTTT,CASSESTGRTTDSPLHF,TRBV12-3/TRBV12-4,-,TRBJ1-6,-
TGTGCCAGCTCACCAGACAGGGTAAATTTCCACGAGCAGTACTTC,CASSPDRVNFHEQYF,TRBV18,TRBD1,TRBJ2-7,-
TGTGCCAGCAGTTCTACCGGGACAGGCTTCTATGGCTACACCTTC,CASSSTGTGFYGYTF,TRBV12-3/TRBV12-4,TRBD1,TRBJ1-2,-
TGCGCCAGCAGCCAAGATGTGGGGGTAGGTCAGCCCCAGCATTTT,CASSQDVGVGQPQHF,TRBV4-1,-,TRBJ1-5,-
TGTGCCAGCAGCGTAGTTGGGGGTGGTTCACCCCTCCACTTT,CASSVVGGGSPLHF,TRBV9,-,TRBJ1-6,-
TGTGCCAGCAGCCAAGGGACAGGGGCGAATTCACCCCTCCACTTT,CASSQGTGANSPLHF,TRBV3-1,TRBD1,TRBJ1-6,-
TGTGCCAGTCAAATAGGACAGGGGAGCTCTGGGGCCAACGTCCTGACTTTC,CASQIGQGSSGANVLTF,TRBV28,TRBD1,TRBJ2-6,few
TGTGCCAGCAGTTTGGAGGGGGTGGTCTACGAGCAGTACTTC,CASSLEGVVYEQYF,TRBV28,-,TRBJ2-7,many
TGTGCCAGCAGCTTTTACACAGGGAATGAAAAACTGTTTTTT,CASSFYTGNEKLFF,TRBV5-6,-,TRBJ1-4,-
TGTGCCAGCAGTTTATTACTAGCGGCCAATGAGCAGTTCTTC,CASSLLLAANEQFF,TRBV28,TRBD2,TRBJ2-1,many
TGCAGTGCTCAAGACAGGGGGCTGGCAGATACGCAGTATTTT,CSAQDRGLADTQYF,TRBV20-1,TRBD1,TRBJ2-3,few
TGTGCCAGCAGCTTAGCCGTAAGGAGCGGGGGACTTTTCACAGATACGCAGTATTTT,CASSLAVRSGGLFTDTQYF,TRBV7-9,TRBD2,TRBJ2-3,-
TGTGCCAGCAGCTTAGGTGGGACTAGCGGGAACTACTACAATGAGCAGTTCTTC,CASSLGGTSGNYYNEQFF,TRBV11-3,TRBD2,TRBJ2-1,many
TGTGCTAGTGGCCCAGGGACTAGTTCGGATACGCAGTATTTT,CASGPGTSSDTQYF,TRBV12-5,TRBD2,TRBJ2-3,many
TGTGCCAGCAGTGAATGGAGGTACAATGAGCAGTTCTTC,CASSEWRYNEQFF,TRBV2,-,TRBJ2-1,many
TGTGCCAGCAGTAAATTAGACAGGTGGTCCTACGAGCAGTACTTC,CASSKLDRWSYEQYF,TRBV3-1,-,TRBJ2-7,few
TGTGCCAGCAGCTTAAGGAGGGCCAGTGAAGCTTTCTTT,CASSLRRASEAFF,TRBV11-2,-,TRBJ1-1,-
TGTGCCTGGAGTATCGGGGAGTTAAGGACTGAAGCTTTCTTT,CAWSIGELRTEAFF,TRBV30,-,TRBJ1-1,many
TGTGCCAGCAGTTACTCGGCAGCGTCCTATGGCTACACCTTC,CASSYSAASYGYTF,TRBV6-5,-,TRBJ1-2,many
TGTGCCAGCAGCTTTTTCGTCGGGGGCGTGAGCCAGCCCCAGCATTTT,CASSFFVGGVSQPQHF,TRBV5-6,-,TRBJ1-5,many
TGTGCCGGCAGGGGAAGTGGGATTAGCGGAAGCGATGTGCAGTACTTC,CAGRGSGISGSDVQYF,TRBV6-2/TRBV6-3,-,TRBJ2-7,-
TGCAGTGCTAGCCCGACAGGGTTGAACACTGAAGCTTTCTTT,CSASPTGLNTEAFF,TRBV20-1,TRBD1,TRBJ1-1,few
TGCGCCAGCAGCCAACCCGACAGGGTGACCAAAAACATTCAGTACTTC,CASSQPDRVTKNIQYF,TRBV4-1,TRBD1,TRBJ2-4,-
TGTGCCAGCAGCCAAGAATTTCAGGATGCGACGGCAGCTTTCTTT,CASSQEFQDATAAFF,TRBV3-1,-,TRBJ1-1,many
TGTGCCAGCAGCCCCGGACATACCTACGAGCAGTACTTC,CASSPGHTYEQYF,TRBV11-1,-,TRBJ2-7,many
TGTGCCAGCAGCTTGACTAGTTCAGATACGCAGTATTTT,CASSLTSSDTQYF,TRBV7-2,-,TRBJ2-3,many
TGTGCCAGCAGTTTATTCGGGACACTCACCGGGGAGCTGTTTTTT,CASSLFGTLTGELFF,TRBV28,-,TRBJ2-2,many
TGTGCCAGCAAACAGGGGTTAACCTACGAGCAGTACTTC,CASKQGLTYEQYF,TRBV2,TRBD1,TRBJ2-7,-
TGCAGTGCGAGGCCAGCAGATACGCAGTATTTT,CSARPADTQYF,TRBV20-1,-,TRBJ2-3,-
TGTGCCAGCAGCTTAGATAGCGGGATTGGCTATGGCTACACCTTC,CASSLDSGIGYGYTF,TRBV11-2,-,TRBJ1-2,many
TGTGCCAGCAGCCCACGGGGGTCACGCTCCTACAATGAGCAGTTCTTC,CASSPRGSRSYNEQFF,TRBV7-8,-,TRBJ2-1,many
TGTGCCAGCGGACAAAACGGGACTCCGAACACTGAAGCTTTCTTT,CASGQNGTPNTEAFF,TRBV27,-,TRBJ1-1,many
TGTGCCAGCAGCCCCCTGCAGGGGGGATCACCCCTCCACTTT,CASSPLQGGSPLHF,TRBV7-9,TRBD1,TRBJ1-6,-
TGTGCCAGCAGCTTAGATTTTACTCCTGGGGATGAGCAGTTCTTC,CASSLDFTPGDEQFF,TRBV11-2,-,TRBJ2-1,many
TGTGCCAGTAGTATCACACTCGGGCGGGGAGGCTACACCTTC,CASSITLGRGGYTF,TRBV19,-,TRBJ1-2,few
TGTGCCAGCTCACCGGGACTAGGAGAGACCCAGTACTTC,CASSPGLGETQYF,TRBV18,TRBD2,TRBJ2-5,many
TGTGCCAGCAGCATAGGGGCCGGGGCAGGGGGCTACGAGCAGTACTTC,CASSIGAGAGGYEQYF,TRBV11-2,TRBD1,TRBJ2-7,many
TGTGCCAGCAGCTTAGGTGTCAGGGGCGCCGCCGGGGAGCTGTTTTTT,CASSLGVRGAAGELFF,TRBV11-2,-,TRBJ2-2,many
TGTGCCAGCAGTTTAATAGGGTACCAAGAGACCCAGTACTTC,CASSLIGYQETQYF,TRBV28,-,TRBJ2-5,many
TGCAGCGTTGAAGTGGCACTAGCCTCCTACGAGCAGTACTTC,CSVEVALASYEQYF,TRBV29-1,-,TRBJ2-7,many
TGTGCCATAAAGTCCGGGACAACGAACACCGGGGAGCTGTTTTTT,CAIKSGTTNTGELFF,TRBV19,-,TRBJ2-2,few
TGCAGTGCTAACCGGGACAGGAATCACTATGGCTACACCTTC,CSANRDRNHYGYTF,TRBV20-1,TRBD1,TRBJ1-2,many
TGTGCCAGCAGTGGTCGGGGGTTCACCGGGGAGCTGTTTTTT,CASSGRGFTGELFF,TRBV25-1,-,TRBJ2-2,few
TGTGCTAGTGGTTTGGTACTCGGGACAGGGGTTAGCGAGCAGTACTTC,CASGLVLGTGVSEQYF,TRBV12-5,TRBD1,TRBJ2-7,many
TGTGCCAGCAGCTTAACTGCTCAAGAGACCCAGTACTTC,CASSLTAQETQYF,TRBV7-3,-,TRBJ2-5,many
TGCAGTTACAGACACCAAGAGACCCAGTACTTC,CSYRHQETQYF,TRBV20-1,-,TRBJ2-5,few
TGTGCCAGCAGTATACAGGGACCAACTAATGAAAAACTGTTTTTT,CASSIQGPTNEKLFF,TRBV2,-,TRBJ1-4,many